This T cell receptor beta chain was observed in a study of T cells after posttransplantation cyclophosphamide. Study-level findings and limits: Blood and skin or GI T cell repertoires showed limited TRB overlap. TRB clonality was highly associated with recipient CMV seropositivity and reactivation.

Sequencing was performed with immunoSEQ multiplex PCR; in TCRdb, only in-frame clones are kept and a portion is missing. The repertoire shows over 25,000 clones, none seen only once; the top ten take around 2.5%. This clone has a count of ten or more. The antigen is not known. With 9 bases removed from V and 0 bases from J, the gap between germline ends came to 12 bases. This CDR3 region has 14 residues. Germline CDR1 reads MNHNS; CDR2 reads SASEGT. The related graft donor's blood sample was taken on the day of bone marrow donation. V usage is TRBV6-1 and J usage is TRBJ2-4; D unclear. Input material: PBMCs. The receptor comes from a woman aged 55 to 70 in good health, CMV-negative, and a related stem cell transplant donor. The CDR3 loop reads CARSRAGAKNIQYF. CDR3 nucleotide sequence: TGTGCCAGGTCGCGCGCAGGAGCCAAAAACATTCAGTACTTC.